This is a list of T cell receptor beta chains from one sample in a study of blood T cells in healthy people across ages. One entry per CDR3 protein, called by TCRdb with MiXCR from the 5' RACE reads. Among approximately 2,000,000 distinct CDR3 sequences listed, more than 35% were seen once. The specimen was blood. The receptors here all came from a human donor in good health. The conserved cysteine and the conserved F or W are not part of the CDR3 here. The order of the fields is V gene, CDR3 length, J gene, CDR3 protein.

TRBV5-1,12,TRBJ2-5,AGSLGTFQETQY
TRBV4-3,15,TRBJ2-2,ASSQDSGLATTGELF
TRBV4-1,13,TRBJ2-7,ASSQEGQGAYEQY
TRBV29-1,11,TRBJ1-2,SVEPTHPGPYT
TRBV11-1,13,TRBJ2-1,ASSLGGPIYNEQF
TRBV7-9,13,NA,ASSTGTNPQETQY
TRBV7-9,12,TRBJ2-5,ASSPWSGVETQY
TRBV29-1,13,TRBJ2-1,SVLPGTTIINEQF
TRBV9,13,TRBJ2-2,ASSVIAGDTGELF
TRBV7-2,15,TRBJ2-7,ASSLGPSGLISYEQY
TRBV6-1,12,TRBJ1-2,ASMEGVWNYGYT
TRBV12-3/TRBV12-4,14,TRBJ1-1,ASSSGTRPPSTEAF
TRBV28,12,NA,ASSLSEGDYEQY
TRBV10-3,13,TRBJ2-6,AISEGRPGANVLT
TRBV5-6,12,TRBJ2-7,ASSLLYTPYEQY
TRBV12-3/TRBV12-4,13,TRBJ2-7,ASSLATGTPYEQY
TRBV4-2,13,TRBJ1-3,ASGPGSSSGNTIY
TRBV6-2/TRBV6-3,14,TRBJ2-7,ASSYTEIRYSYEQY